The rows below give T cell receptor beta chains drawn from one sample of a study of vaccination and CD4 T cells after COVID-19. These receptors' targets are unknown. Each CDR3 protein gets one entry after TCRdb re-called the PCR reads with MiXCR. The data show about 9,000 distinct CDR3 sequences, with less than 50% seen just once and approximately 8% held by the top ten. The material sequenced was CD4+ T cells from blood, cultured in vitro. Receptor source: a human donor who had recovered from COVID-19. CDR3s include the opening cysteine and the closing phenylalanine or tryptophan. The D gene is left open where the match is weak. Size tells how often a clone was seen (once, few, many) or the class of an expanded clone, and some rows leave it out.

clone size: large; D gene: -; CDR3 length: 18; V gene: TRBV11-2; J gene: TRBJ1-2; CDR3 protein: CASSLVLVWTASNYGYTF; CDR3 DNA: TGTGCCAGCAGCTTAGTTCTGGTTTGGACAGCTTCTAACTATGGCTACACCTTC
clone size: -; D gene: TRBD1; CDR3 length: 15; V gene: TRBV5-4; J gene: TRBJ2-7; CDR3 protein: CASSPQGFGIDEQYF; CDR3 DNA: TGTGCCAGCAGCCCACAGGGGTTCGGCATTGACGAGCAGTACTTC
clone size: once; D gene: TRBD2; CDR3 length: 15; V gene: TRBV25-1; J gene: TRBJ2-7; CDR3 protein: CASSPRGGSLNEQYF; CDR3 DNA: TGTGCCAGCAGCCCTCGTGGCGGGAGTCTCAACGAGCAGTACTTC
clone size: medium-sized; D gene: -; CDR3 length: 15; V gene: TRBV10-3; J gene: TRBJ2-7; CDR3 protein: CAISGTTGQNYEQYF; CDR3 DNA: TGTGCCATCAGTGGGACAACGGGACAAAACTACGAGCAGTACTTC
clone size: once; D gene: -; CDR3 length: 12; V gene: TRBV24-1; J gene: TRBJ1-1; CDR3 protein: CATRGMNTEAFF; CDR3 DNA: TGTGCCACCAGAGGTATGAACACTGAAGCTTTCTTT
clone size: few; D gene: -; CDR3 length: 13; V gene: TRBV27; J gene: TRBJ2-2; CDR3 protein: CASSLLHTGELFF; CDR3 DNA: TGTGCCAGCAGTCTCCTTCACACCGGGGAGCTGTTTTTT
clone size: few; D gene: -; CDR3 length: 15; V gene: TRBV20-1; J gene: TRBJ1-3; CDR3 protein: CSARDSSTGGNTIYF; CDR3 DNA: TGCAGTGCTAGAGATTCGTCCACAGGTGGAAACACCATATATTTT
clone size: -; D gene: -; CDR3 length: 14; V gene: TRBV7-8; J gene: TRBJ1-1; CDR3 protein: CASSLDTWATEAFF; CDR3 DNA: TGTGCCAGCAGCTTAGATACATGGGCCACTGAAGCTTTCTTT
clone size: -; D gene: -; CDR3 length: 11; V gene: TRBV19; J gene: TRBJ1-2; CDR3 protein: CASDGNYGYTF; CDR3 DNA: TGTGCCAGCGACGGTAACTATGGCTACACCTTC
clone size: few; D gene: TRBD1; CDR3 length: 15; V gene: TRBV19; J gene: TRBJ1-6; CDR3 protein: CASRGQDIGNSPLHF; CDR3 DNA: TGTGCCAGTAGGGGACAGGACATCGGGAATTCACCCCTCCACTTT
clone size: -; D gene: -; CDR3 length: 16; V gene: TRBV12-3/TRBV12-4; J gene: TRBJ1-1; CDR3 protein: CASSSKFVGTRTEAFF; CDR3 DNA: TGTGCCAGCAGCTCCAAATTCGTAGGAACTCGCACTGAAGCTTTCTTT
clone size: -; D gene: -; CDR3 length: 11; V gene: TRBV20-1; J gene: TRBJ2-7; CDR3 protein: CSASSDYEQYF; CDR3 DNA: TGCAGTGCTAGTTCGGACTACGAGCAGTACTTC
clone size: once; D gene: -; CDR3 length: 15; V gene: TRBV12-3/TRBV12-4; J gene: TRBJ1-6; CDR3 protein: CASSLSAGTSSPLHF; CDR3 DNA: TGTGCCAGCAGTTTATCAGCCGGGACCTCGTCACCCCTCCACTTT
clone size: -; D gene: TRBD1; CDR3 length: 15; V gene: TRBV20-1; J gene: TRBJ1-1; CDR3 protein: CSARENRGYNTEAFF; CDR3 DNA: TGCAGTGCTAGAGAGAACAGGGGCTACAACACTGAAGCTTTCTTT
clone size: -; D gene: -; CDR3 length: 15; V gene: TRBV15; J gene: TRBJ1-2; CDR3 protein: CATSIGGGGNYGYTF; CDR3 DNA: TGTGCCACCAGCATTGGCGGGGGAGGTAACTATGGCTACACCTTC
clone size: -; D gene: -; CDR3 length: 13; V gene: TRBV11-2; J gene: TRBJ2-5; CDR3 protein: CASSPGGLETQYF; CDR3 DNA: TGTGCCAGCAGCCCTGGCGGGTTAGAGACCCAGTACTTC
clone size: -; D gene: -; CDR3 length: 15; V gene: TRBV7-2; J gene: TRBJ1-1; CDR3 protein: CASSLKPGAQTEAFF; CDR3 DNA: TGTGCCAGCAGCTTAAAACCGGGGGCGCAGACTGAAGCTTTCTTT
clone size: few; D gene: TRBD1; CDR3 length: 15; V gene: TRBV7-2; J gene: TRBJ2-7; CDR3 protein: CASSLGTGIIYEQYF; CDR3 DNA: TGTGCCAGCAGCTTAGGGACAGGGATTATCTACGAGCAGTACTTC
clone size: few; D gene: -; CDR3 length: 14; V gene: TRBV12-3/TRBV12-4; J gene: TRBJ2-7; CDR3 protein: CASSRGAGGGEQYF; CDR3 DNA: TGTGCCAGCAGCCGGGGGGCAGGGGGTGGAGAGCAGTACTTC
clone size: -; D gene: -; CDR3 length: 14; V gene: TRBV20-1; J gene: TRBJ1-1; CDR3 protein: CSARDLAITSPAFF; CDR3 DNA: TGCAGTGCTAGAGATCTGGCGATAACGTCCCCAGCTTTCTTT
clone size: -; D gene: -; CDR3 length: 11; V gene: TRBV6-1; J gene: TRBJ2-5; CDR3 protein: CASSEQETQYF; CDR3 DNA: TGTGCCAGCAGTGAACAAGAGACCCAGTACTTC
clone size: few; D gene: -; CDR3 length: 14; V gene: TRBV19; J gene: TRBJ1-5; CDR3 protein: CASSRQQVTQPQHF; CDR3 DNA: TGTGCCAGTAGTCGTCAACAGGTGACTCAGCCCCAGCATTTT
clone size: few; D gene: -; CDR3 length: 17; V gene: TRBV20-1; J gene: TRBJ1-6; CDR3 protein: CSARRAGVELYNSPLHF; CDR3 DNA: TGCAGTGCTAGGCGGGCGGGAGTGGAACTTTATAATTCACCCCTCCACTTT
clone size: -; D gene: -; CDR3 length: 18; V gene: TRBV11-2; J gene: TRBJ2-2; CDR3 protein: CASSLLGTYQGRTGELFF; CDR3 DNA: TGTGCCAGCAGCTTATTAGGGACATACCAAGGTCGGACCGGGGAGCTGTTTTTT
clone size: -; D gene: -; CDR3 length: 15; V gene: TRBV20-1; J gene: TRBJ1-4; CDR3 protein: CSARDRTAHLEKLFF; CDR3 DNA: TGCAGTGCTAGAGATCGGACAGCACACTTGGAAAAACTGTTTTTT
clone size: -; D gene: -; CDR3 length: 11; V gene: TRBV12-3/TRBV12-4; J gene: TRBJ1-1; CDR3 protein: CASQRNTEAFF; CDR3 DNA: TGTGCCAGCCAGAGGAACACTGAAGCTTTCTTT
clone size: -; D gene: -; CDR3 length: 13; V gene: TRBV6-1; J gene: TRBJ2-7; CDR3 protein: CASRATVSYEQYF; CDR3 DNA: TGTGCCAGCAGAGCTACGGTCTCCTACGAGCAGTACTTC
clone size: -; D gene: -; CDR3 length: 15; V gene: TRBV27; J gene: TRBJ1-2; CDR3 protein: CASSLEAAGIGGYTF; CDR3 DNA: TGTGCCAGCAGTTTGGAGGCCGCAGGGATTGGGGGCTACACCTTC
clone size: -; D gene: -; CDR3 length: 16; V gene: TRBV27; J gene: TRBJ1-1; CDR3 protein: CASSLSPGSMNTEAFF; CDR3 DNA: TGTGCCAGCAGTTTAAGTCCAGGGTCGATGAACACTGAAGCTTTCTTT
clone size: -; D gene: TRBD1; CDR3 length: 15; V gene: TRBV6-1; J gene: TRBJ1-6; CDR3 protein: CASRGTGGLFSPLHF; CDR3 DNA: TGTGCCAGCAGGGGGACAGGAGGGTTATTTTCACCCCTCCACTTT
clone size: -; D gene: -; CDR3 length: 15; V gene: TRBV18; J gene: TRBJ2-3; CDR3 protein: CASSSLESSTDTQYF; CDR3 DNA: TGTGCCAGCTCAAGCCTGGAATCTAGCACAGATACGCAGTATTTT
clone size: -; D gene: TRBD1; CDR3 length: 14; V gene: TRBV10-2; J gene: TRBJ2-7; CDR3 protein: CASSRDSGAYEQYF; CDR3 DNA: TGCGCCAGCAGCCGGGACAGTGGGGCCTACGAGCAGTACTTC
clone size: -; D gene: TRBD2; CDR3 length: 17; V gene: TRBV5-4; J gene: TRBJ2-7; CDR3 protein: CASSPKAAGGSSYEQYF; CDR3 DNA: TGTGCCAGCAGCCCCAAGGCAGCGGGGGGAAGCTCCTACGAGCAGTACTTC
clone size: -; D gene: -; CDR3 length: 12; V gene: TRBV20-1; J gene: TRBJ1-2; CDR3 protein: CSANVLSYGYTF; CDR3 DNA: TGCAGTGCTAACGTGCTCTCGTATGGCTACACCTTC
clone size: -; D gene: -; CDR3 length: 13; V gene: TRBV12-3/TRBV12-4; J gene: TRBJ2-7; CDR3 protein: CASSLNALYEQYF; CDR3 DNA: TGTGCCAGCAGTTTAAACGCGCTCTACGAGCAGTACTTC
clone size: few; D gene: -; CDR3 length: 13; V gene: TRBV20-1; J gene: TRBJ1-2; CDR3 protein: CSASDGGSYGYTF; CDR3 DNA: TGCAGTGCTAGCGACGGGGGCTCCTATGGCTACACCTTC
clone size: few; D gene: TRBD2; CDR3 length: 16; V gene: TRBV7-3; J gene: TRBJ2-2; CDR3 protein: CASGTSGIRDTGELFF; CDR3 DNA: TGTGCCAGCGGGACTAGCGGGATCCGCGACACCGGGGAGCTGTTTTTT
clone size: few; D gene: -; CDR3 length: 15; V gene: TRBV20-1; J gene: TRBJ1-3; CDR3 protein: CSARDHRRSGNTIYF; CDR3 DNA: TGCAGTGCTAGAGATCACAGGCGATCTGGAAACACCATATATTTT
clone size: -; D gene: -; CDR3 length: 16; V gene: TRBV27; J gene: TRBJ1-1; CDR3 protein: CASSLGLTGTGKSTFF; CDR3 DNA: TGTGCCAGCAGTTTAGGCCTAACCGGGACCGGAAAAAGTACTTTCTTT
clone size: -; D gene: TRBD2; CDR3 length: 16; V gene: TRBV7-8; J gene: TRBJ2-1; CDR3 protein: CASSLGSTSGYNEQFF; CDR3 DNA: TGTGCCAGCAGCTTAGGGTCGACTAGCGGATACAATGAGCAGTTCTTC
clone size: -; D gene: -; CDR3 length: 14; V gene: TRBV20-1; J gene: TRBJ1-4; CDR3 protein: CSARGRTTNEKLFF; CDR3 DNA: TGCAGTGCTAGAGGACGGACAACTAATGAAAAACTGTTTTTT
clone size: few; D gene: -; CDR3 length: 12; V gene: TRBV2; J gene: TRBJ1-1; CDR3 protein: CASRLQGTEAFF; CDR3 DNA: TGTGCCAGCCGACTACAGGGCACTGAAGCTTTCTTT